These 22 T cell receptor beta chains share one sample of origin, sequenced in a study of response to subunit inactivated influenza vaccine. TCRdb analysed the RT-PCR reads with MiXCR anew, one entry per CDR3 protein. The table lists 600,000 to 700,000 distinct CDR3 sequences, less than 15% of them singletons. The material sequenced was PBMCs from blood, taken 14 to 15 days before vaccination. These receptors came from a man aged 50 or older who received an inactivated influenza vaccine.

The chain is built from TRBV7-2 and TRBJ2-1; 9 nucleotides align to TRBD2. Germline loops: CDR1 SGHTA, CDR2 FQGNSA. Trimming took 5 bases from V and 4 from J; bases not matched to a gene: 6. This CDR3 is built from 15 residues. CDR3 nucleotide sequence: TGTGCCAGCAGCCACTCTAGCGGGGTTTACAATGAGCAGTTCTTC. Encoded protein: CASSHSSGVYNEQFF.

The rearrangement links TRBV28 to TRBJ2-2; 7 nucleotides agree with TRBD2. The J segment lost 6 bases and the V segment lost 7 bases, leaving 8 bases of the junction unmatched. The CDR3 has 14 residues. The V gene's germline CDR1 is MDHEN and CDR2 SYDVKM. The CDR3 here is CASNLPRGAGELFF. For the CDR3, the DNA is TGTGCCAGCAACCTCCCCCGGGGGGCCGGGGAGCTGTTTTTT. Full variable domain (rest looked up from reference TRBV28 and TRBJ2-2): DVKVTQSSRYLVKRTGEKVFLECVQDMDHENMFWYRQDPGLGLRLIYFSYDVKMKEKGDIPEGYSVSREKKERFSLILESASTNQTSMYLCASNLPRGAGELFFGEGSRLTVL.

This clonotype was detected ten times or more. The V and J genes are TRBV11-2 and TRBJ2-3; TRBD2 agrees at 16 bases. Germline loops: CDR1 SGHAT, CDR2 FQNNGV. The CDR3 length is 18 residues. The V segment lost 5 bases and the J segment 4 bases; nucleotides outside the gene matches: 9. The CDR3 loop reads CASSRGTSGGARADTQYF. CDR3 sequence (DNA): TGTGCCAGCAGCCGCGGGACTAGCGGGGGGGCCCGGGCAGATACGCAGTATTTT.

This clonotype has just a few counts. CDR3 residues: CSAREGSSGANVLTF. For the CDR3, the DNA is TGCAGTGCTAGAGAGGGGAGCTCTGGGGCCAACGTCCTGACTTTC. The V and J genes are TRBV20-1 and TRBJ2-6; tentative D call: TRBD2 (5 bases). From germline, CDR1 is DFQATT and CDR2 SNEGSKA (reference sequence). There are 15 residues in the CDR3. Between the trimmed V and J ends, which lost 0 bases and 0 bases, there was a span of 6 bases.

The chain joins TRBV11-2 to TRBJ2-7; maybe TRBD2 (5 bases). The CDR3 consists of 15 residues. Per the germline V gene, CDR1 is SGHAT and CDR2 is FQNNGV. V lost 1 base and J 4 bases, leaving 14 bases between the germline ends. This CDR3 is CASSLGVRGTYEQYF. The CDR3 DNA is TGTGCCAGCAGCTTAGGGGTTCGGGGAACTTACGAGCAGTACTTC.

The genes are TRBV20-1 and TRBJ2-5; 10 bases line up with TRBD2. The V segment lost 4 bases and the J segment 5 bases; nucleotides outside the gene matches: 13. This CDR3 region has 16 residues. CDR1 DFQATT and CDR2 SNEGSKA come from the germline V gene (reference sequence). The chain's CDR3 is CSAILLAGVYSETQYF. The DNA of the CDR3 is TGCAGTGCTATCCTCCTAGCGGGAGTGTATTCGGAGACCCAGTACTTC.

The chain uses TRBV5-1 and TRBJ2-1, with D possibly matching TRBD2 (5 bases). In germline, CDR1 is SGHRS, CDR2 YFSETQ. Between the trimmed V and J ends, which lost 4 bases and 2 bases, there was a span of 13 bases. The CDR3 runs 15 residues. The CDR3 sequence: CASSNGRAAYNEQFF. CDR3 coding DNA: TGCGCCAGCAGCAACGGGCGGGCTGCCTACAATGAGCAGTTCTTC. Based on the CDR3 plus reference TRBV5-1 and TRBJ2-1, the full variable domain is KAGVTQTPRYLIKTRGQQVTLSCSPISGHRSVSWYQQTPGQGLQFLFEYFSETQRNKGNFPGRFSGRQFSNSRSEMNVSTLELGDSALYLCASSNGRAAYNEQFFGPGTRLTVL.

This clonotype has at least ten counts. The V call is TRBV3-1, the J call TRBJ1-1, with a weak D call TRBD1 (5 bases). This CDR3 contains 15 residues. Germline assignment: CDR1 LGHDT and CDR2 YNNKEL (reference sequence). Deletions cut 0 bases from V and 1 base from J, with 9 bases between. The CDR3 DNA is TGTGCCAGCAGCCAAGATGGGGCAGGGAACACTGAAGCTTTCTTT. It is translated as CASSQDGAGNTEAFF.

This clonotype was counted between two and nine times. The chain couples TRBV20-1 to TRBJ2-3; 13 bases match TRBD2. CDR1 is DFQATT, CDR2 SNEGSKA, per germline (reference sequence). The trim removed 3 bases at V and 5 bases at J, leaving 5 bases unmatched. The CDR3 sequence is 15 residues long. The CDR3 DNA follows: TGCAGTGCTAGCCGACTAGCGGGAGGTTTAGATACGCAGTATTTT. This sequence encodes CSASRLAGGLDTQYF.

This clonotype appeared many times. The CDR3 is CATLNTGELFF. CDR3 coding DNA: TGTGCCACCTTGAACACCGGGGAGCTGTTTTTT. This chain connects TRBV27 to TRBJ2-2; D is unclear. The germline V gene encodes CDR1 MNHEY and CDR2 SMNVEV (reference sequence). The CDR3 length is 11 residues. V lost 10 bases to trimming and J lost 1 base, with 4 bases between them.

This clonotype was observed a few times. The chain links TRBV20-1 to TRBJ2-5, with D possibly TRBD2 on 5 matching bases. CDR1 and CDR2 (germline): DFQATT, SNEGSKA (reference sequence). The CDR3 has 11 amino acids. The ends were cut back, 7 bases at V and 4 bases at J, with 10 bases in the middle. The CDR3 region has the DNA TGCAGTGGGAGGTTTAGAGAGACCCAGTACTTC. It specifies CSGRFRETQYF.

This clonotype was seen a handful of times. This rearrangement joins TRBV7-2 to TRBJ2-1, with 8 bases lining up with TRBD2. This CDR3 comprises 17 residues. In germline, CDR1 is SGHTA, CDR2 FQGNSA. V gave up 1 base and J gave up 10 bases; unmatched junction bases: 15. The CDR3 coding sequence is TGTGCCAGCAGCTTAGGCGGACTAGCTATGGGGAACTGGGAGCAGTTCTTC. Residues: CASSLGGLAMGNWEQFF.

This clonotype was detected only a few times. The rearrangement links TRBV7-2 to TRBJ2-1; D may be TRBD2 (6 bases). Deletions cut 5 bases from V and 5 bases from J, with 19 bases between. The germline CDR1 and CDR2 sequences are SGHTA and FQGNSA. The CDR3 length is 16 residues. The CDR3 here is CASSSRGAGINNEQFF. Here the CDR3 DNA reads TGTGCCAGCAGCAGTAGAGGGGCGGGGATCAACAATGAGCAGTTCTTC. Full variable domain (outside the CDR3, taken from reference TRBV7-2 and TRBJ2-1): GAGVSQSPSNKVTEKGKDVELRCDPISGHTALYWYRQSLGQGLEFLIYFQGNSAPDKSGLPSDRFSAERTGGSVSTLTIQRTQQEDSAVYLCASSSRGAGINNEQFFGPGTRLTVL.

This chain uses TRBV5-6 with TRBJ2-7; 8 bases map to TRBD1. V lost 4 bases and J lost 6; bases outside the gene matches: 9. The CDR3 loop spans 14 amino acids. Germline V gene lookup returns CDR1 SGHDT and CDR2 YYEEEE. Here the CDR3 reads CASSRKDRVFEQYF. CDR3 in DNA: TGTGCCAGCAGCCGAAAGGACAGGGTATTCGAGCAGTACTTC.

The V gene is TRBV4-3, the J gene TRBJ2-2, with a tentative D call TRBD2 (5 bases). CDR3 length equals 16 residues. V lost 1 base to trimming and J lost 7 bases, with 16 bases between them. Germline V gene data show CDR1 as LGHNA and CDR2 as YSLEER. The chain's CDR3 is CASSQVLWGAGGELFF. The CDR3 DNA is TGCGCCAGCAGCCAAGTGTTGTGGGGTGCGGGCGGGGAGCTGTTTTTT.

This clonotype turned up a few times. The V and J genes are TRBV4-1 and TRBJ1-5; D is ambiguous. Germline V CDR1 and CDR2: MGHRA, YSYEKL. Between the trimmed V and J ends, which lost 3 bases and 4 bases, there was a span of 10 bases. This CDR3 region has 14 residues. The CDR3 DNA reads as TGCGCCAGCAGCCACCCATCGCAGAATCAGCCCCAGCATTTT. Its translation is CASSHPSQNQPQHF.

This clonotype was seen a few times. This rearrangement joins TRBV28 to TRBJ2-1; tentatively, D is TRBD2 (6 bases). Germline V CDR1 and CDR2: MDHEN, SYDVKM. Trimming left V 2 bases short and J 8 bases short, with 16 bases between. This CDR3 contains 15 residues. The CDR3 DNA follows: TGTGCCAGCAGTTTACCCATGGTGGGCGGGGATGAGCAGTTCTTC. Translated, it gives CASSLPMVGGDEQFF.

This clonotype was detected a few times. Here the CDR3 reads CSARDARPEQYF. The CDR3 nucleotides are TGCAGTGCTAGAGATGCCCGACCCGAGCAGTACTTC. This chain connects TRBV20-1 to TRBJ2-7; no definite D call. The CDR3 is 12 residues long. The germline V and J ends were trimmed by 0 bases and 6 bases, with 9 bases remaining between them. The germline gives CDR1 DFQATT, CDR2 SNEGSKA (reference sequence).

For the CDR3, the DNA is TGTGCCAGCAGTATGATAACAGGAGATAATTCACCCCTCCACTTT. It is translated as CASSMITGDNSPLHF. V usage is TRBV6-1 and J usage is TRBJ1-6; TRBD1 might be the D (5 bases). The CDR3 has 15 residues. Trimming shortened V by 5 bases and J by 5 bases, and 13 bases separated the two germline ends. CDR1 is MNHNS and CDR2 is SASEGT in the germline V gene.

The sample holds many counts of this clonotype. This chain connects TRBV2 to TRBJ1-5; D is possibly TRBD1 (5 bases). V dropped 6 bases and J dropped 3 bases, with 12 bases sitting between them. CDR1 and CDR2 (germline): SNHLY, FYNNEI. This CDR3 is built from 14 residues. The CDR3 protein is CASRRQLFNQPQHF. In DNA form, the CDR3 reads TGTGCCAGCAGACGACAGCTATTCAATCAGCCCCAGCATTTT.

CDR3 in amino acids: CAISDNRGETQYF. CDR3 nucleotides: TGTGCCATCAGTGACAACAGGGGAGAGACCCAGTACTTC. V is TRBV10-3 and J is TRBJ2-5; 7 bases are a match to TRBD1. The CDR3 extends over 13 amino acids. Germline loops: CDR1 ENHRY, CDR2 SYGVKD. With V trimmed by 3 bases and J by 4 bases, 2 bases remained unmatched.

This clonotype was observed many times. The chain couples TRBV29-1 to TRBJ2-7; no reliable D call. Germline assignment: CDR1 SQVTM and CDR2 ANQGSEA. CDR3 size: 15 residues. V lost 2 bases, J lost 1 base, and 15 bases lay in between. The CDR3 DNA follows: TGCAGCGTTGAATTCCCCTATTCCGGGTCCTACGAGCAGTACTTC. It encodes CSVEFPYSGSYEQYF.